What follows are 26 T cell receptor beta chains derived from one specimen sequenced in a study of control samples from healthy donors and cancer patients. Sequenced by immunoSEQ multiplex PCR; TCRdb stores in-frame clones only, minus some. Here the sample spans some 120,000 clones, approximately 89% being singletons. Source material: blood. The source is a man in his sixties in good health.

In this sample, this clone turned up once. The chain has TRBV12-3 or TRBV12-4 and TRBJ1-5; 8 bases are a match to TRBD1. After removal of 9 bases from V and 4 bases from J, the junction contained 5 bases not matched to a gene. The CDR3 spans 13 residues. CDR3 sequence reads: CASGTGGNQPQHF. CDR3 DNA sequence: TGTGCCAGTGGAACAGGGGGGAATCAGCCCCAGCATTTT.

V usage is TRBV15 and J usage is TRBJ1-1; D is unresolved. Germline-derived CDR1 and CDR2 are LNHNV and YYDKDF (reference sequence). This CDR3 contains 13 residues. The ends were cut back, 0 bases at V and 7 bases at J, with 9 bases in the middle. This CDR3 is CATSRDFMSEAFF. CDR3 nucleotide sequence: TGTGCCACCAGCAGAGATTTCATGAGTGAAGCTTTCTTT.

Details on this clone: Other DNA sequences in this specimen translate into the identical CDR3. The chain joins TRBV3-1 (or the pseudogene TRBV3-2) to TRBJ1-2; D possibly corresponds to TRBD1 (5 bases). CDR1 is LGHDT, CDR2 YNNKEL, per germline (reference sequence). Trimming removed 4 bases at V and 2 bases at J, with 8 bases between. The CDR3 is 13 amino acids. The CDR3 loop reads CASSPGTNYGYTF. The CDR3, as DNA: TGTGCCAGCAGCCCGGGGACCAACTATGGCTACACCTTC.

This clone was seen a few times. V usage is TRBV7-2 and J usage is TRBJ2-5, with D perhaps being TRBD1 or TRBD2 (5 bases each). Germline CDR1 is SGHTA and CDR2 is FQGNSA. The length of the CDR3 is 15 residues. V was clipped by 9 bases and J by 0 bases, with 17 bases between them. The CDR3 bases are TGTGCCAGGGGACGGAGCAATTGGTACCAAGAGACCCAGTACTTC. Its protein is CARGRSNWYQETQYF.

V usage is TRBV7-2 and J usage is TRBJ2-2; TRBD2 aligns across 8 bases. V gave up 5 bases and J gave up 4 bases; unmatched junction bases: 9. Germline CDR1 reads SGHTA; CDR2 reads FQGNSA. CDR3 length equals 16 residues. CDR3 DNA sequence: TGTGCCAGCAGCGTGAGCGGGGGCCTCGTCACCGGGGAGCTGTTTTTT. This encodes CASSVSGGLVTGELFF.

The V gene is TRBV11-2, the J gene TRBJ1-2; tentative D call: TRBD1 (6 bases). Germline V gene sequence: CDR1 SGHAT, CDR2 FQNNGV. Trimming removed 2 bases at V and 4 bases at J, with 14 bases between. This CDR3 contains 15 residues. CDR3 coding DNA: TGTGCCAGCAGCTTACTGGACAGCTCCCCCTATGGCTACACCTTC. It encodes CASSLLDSSPYGYTF.

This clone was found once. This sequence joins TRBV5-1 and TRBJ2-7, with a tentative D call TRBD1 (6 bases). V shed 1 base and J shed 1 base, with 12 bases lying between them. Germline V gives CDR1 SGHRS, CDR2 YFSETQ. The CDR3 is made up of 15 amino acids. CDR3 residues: CASSLRGQPSYEQYF. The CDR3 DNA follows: TGCGCCAGCAGCTTGCGAGGACAGCCATCCTACGAGCAGTACTTC. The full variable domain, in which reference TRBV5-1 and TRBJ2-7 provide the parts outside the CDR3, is KAGVTQTPRYLIKTRGQQVTLSCSPISGHRSVSWYQQTPGQGLQFLFEYFSETQRNKGNFPGRFSGRQFSNSRSEMNVSTLELGDSALYLCASSLRGQPSYEQYFGPGTRLTVT.

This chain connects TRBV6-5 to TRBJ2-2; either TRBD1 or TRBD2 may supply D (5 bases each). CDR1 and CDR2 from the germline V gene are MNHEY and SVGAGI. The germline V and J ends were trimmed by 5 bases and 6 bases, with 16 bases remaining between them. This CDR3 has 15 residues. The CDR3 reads CASSRVGPTSGELFF. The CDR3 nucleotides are TGTGCCAGCAGTAGGGTGGGACCGACCTCCGGGGAGCTGTTTTTT.

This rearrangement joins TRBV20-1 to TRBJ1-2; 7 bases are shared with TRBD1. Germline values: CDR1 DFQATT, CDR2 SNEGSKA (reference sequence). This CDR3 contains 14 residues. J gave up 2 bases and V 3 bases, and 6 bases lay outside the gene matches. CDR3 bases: TGCAGTGCTAGTACACAGGGGATCAACTATGGCTACACCTTC. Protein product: CSASTQGINYGYTF.

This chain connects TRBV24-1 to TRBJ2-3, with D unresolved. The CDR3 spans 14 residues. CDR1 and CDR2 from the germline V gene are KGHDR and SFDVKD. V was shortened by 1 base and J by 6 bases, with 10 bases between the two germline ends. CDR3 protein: CATSDLIRRDTQYF. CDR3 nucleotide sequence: TGTGCCACCAGTGATTTAATAAGGCGGGATACGCAGTATTTT.

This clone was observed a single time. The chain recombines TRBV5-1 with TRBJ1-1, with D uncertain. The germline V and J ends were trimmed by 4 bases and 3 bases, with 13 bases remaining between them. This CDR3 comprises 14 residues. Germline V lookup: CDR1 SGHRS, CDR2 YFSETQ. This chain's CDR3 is CASSRADGYTEAFF. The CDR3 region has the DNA TGCGCCAGCAGCAGGGCGGACGGGTACACTGAAGCTTTCTTT.

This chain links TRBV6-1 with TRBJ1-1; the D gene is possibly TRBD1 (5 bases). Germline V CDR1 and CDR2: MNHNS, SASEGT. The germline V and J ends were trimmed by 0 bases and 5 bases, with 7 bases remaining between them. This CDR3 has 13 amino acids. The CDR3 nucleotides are TGTGCCAGCAGTGAAGCAGGGGTAACTGAAGCTTTCTTT. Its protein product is CASSEAGVTEAFF.

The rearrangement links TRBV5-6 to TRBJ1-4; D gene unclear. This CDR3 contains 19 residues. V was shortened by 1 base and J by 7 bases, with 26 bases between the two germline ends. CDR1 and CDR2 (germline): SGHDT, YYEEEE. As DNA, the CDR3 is TGTGCCAGCAGCTTGAGCCCTGGGCTGATGGGGTCGAGCGGTGAAAAACTGTTTTTT. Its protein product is CASSLSPGLMGSSGEKLFF. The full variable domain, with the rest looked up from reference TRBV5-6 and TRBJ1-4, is DAGVTQSPTHLIKTRGQQVTLRCSPKSGHDTVSWYQQALGQGPQFIFQYYEEEERQRGNFPDRFSGHQFPNYSSELNVNALLLGDSALYLCASSLSPGLMGSSGEKLFFGSGTQLSVL.

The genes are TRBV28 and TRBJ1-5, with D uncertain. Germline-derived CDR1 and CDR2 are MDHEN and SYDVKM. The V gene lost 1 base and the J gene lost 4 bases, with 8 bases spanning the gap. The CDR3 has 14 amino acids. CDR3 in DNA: TGTGCCAGCAGTTTATCAGAAATTAATCAGCCCCAGCATTTT. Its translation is CASSLSEINQPQHF.

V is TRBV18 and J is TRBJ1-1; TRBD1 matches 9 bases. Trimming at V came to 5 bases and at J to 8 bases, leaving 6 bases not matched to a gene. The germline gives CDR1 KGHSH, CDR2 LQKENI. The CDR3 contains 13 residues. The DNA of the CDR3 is TGTGCCAGCTCATCCCGGGACAGGGCCGAAGCTTTCTTT. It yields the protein CASSSRDRAEAFF.

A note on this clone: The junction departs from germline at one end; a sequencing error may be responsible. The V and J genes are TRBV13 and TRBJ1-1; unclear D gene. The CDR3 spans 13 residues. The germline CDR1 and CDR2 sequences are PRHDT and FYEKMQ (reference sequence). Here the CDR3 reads CASSLGGVREVGF. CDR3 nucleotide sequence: TGTGCCAGCAGCTTAGGCGGAGTTAGGGAGGTGGGATTT.

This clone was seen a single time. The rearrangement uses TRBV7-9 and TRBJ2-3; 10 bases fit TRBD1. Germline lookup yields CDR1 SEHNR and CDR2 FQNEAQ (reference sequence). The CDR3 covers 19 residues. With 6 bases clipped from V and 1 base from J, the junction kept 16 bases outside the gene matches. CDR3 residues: CASSVIWDRGEIRTDTQYF. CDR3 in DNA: TGTGCCAGCAGTGTCATTTGGGACAGGGGCGAGATCCGCACAGATACGCAGTATTTT.

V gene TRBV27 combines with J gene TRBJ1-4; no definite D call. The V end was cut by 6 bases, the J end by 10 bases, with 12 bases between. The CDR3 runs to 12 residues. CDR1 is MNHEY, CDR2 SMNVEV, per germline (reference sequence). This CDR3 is CASRDFLGKLFF. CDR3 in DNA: TGTGCCAGCAGGGATTTCTTGGGAAAACTGTTTTTT.

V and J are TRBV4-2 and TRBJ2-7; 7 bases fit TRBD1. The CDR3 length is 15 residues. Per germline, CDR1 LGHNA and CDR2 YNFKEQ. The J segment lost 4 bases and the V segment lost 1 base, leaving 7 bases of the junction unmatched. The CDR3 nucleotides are TGTGCCAGCAGCCAAGGACAGGGAGTTTTATACGAGCAGTACTTC. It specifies CASSQGQGVLYEQYF.

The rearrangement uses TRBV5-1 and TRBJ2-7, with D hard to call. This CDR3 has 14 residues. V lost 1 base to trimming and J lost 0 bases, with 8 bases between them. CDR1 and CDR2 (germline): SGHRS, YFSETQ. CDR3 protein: CASSLLAFSYEQYF. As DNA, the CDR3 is TGCGCCAGCAGCTTGTTGGCATTCTCCTACGAGCAGTACTTC.

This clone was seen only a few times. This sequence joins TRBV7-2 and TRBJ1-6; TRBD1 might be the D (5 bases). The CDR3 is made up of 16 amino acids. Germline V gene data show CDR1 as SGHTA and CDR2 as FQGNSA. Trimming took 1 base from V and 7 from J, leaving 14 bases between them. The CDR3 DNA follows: TGTGCCAGCAGCTTAGACTTTTGGGGGGGGAATTCACCCCTCCACTTT. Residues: CASSLDFWGGNSPLHF.

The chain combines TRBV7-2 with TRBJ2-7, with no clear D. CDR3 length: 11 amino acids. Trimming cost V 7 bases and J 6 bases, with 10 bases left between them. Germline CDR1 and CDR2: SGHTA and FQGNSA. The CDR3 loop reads CASTLLGEQYF. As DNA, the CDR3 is TGTGCCAGCACCCTCCTTGGCGAGCAGTACTTC.

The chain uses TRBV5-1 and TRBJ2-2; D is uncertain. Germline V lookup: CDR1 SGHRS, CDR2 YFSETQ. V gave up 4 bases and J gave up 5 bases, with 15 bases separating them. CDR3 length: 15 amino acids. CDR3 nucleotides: TGCGCCAGCAGCCGTCTCTCACCGGAGACCGGGGAGCTGTTTTTT. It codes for CASSRLSPETGELFF.

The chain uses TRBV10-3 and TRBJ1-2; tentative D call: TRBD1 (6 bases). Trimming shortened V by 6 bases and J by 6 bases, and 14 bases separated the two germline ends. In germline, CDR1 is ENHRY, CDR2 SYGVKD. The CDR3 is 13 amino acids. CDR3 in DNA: TGTGCCATCAGCAGGACAGATAGAAATGGCTACACCTTC. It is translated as CAISRTDRNGYTF.

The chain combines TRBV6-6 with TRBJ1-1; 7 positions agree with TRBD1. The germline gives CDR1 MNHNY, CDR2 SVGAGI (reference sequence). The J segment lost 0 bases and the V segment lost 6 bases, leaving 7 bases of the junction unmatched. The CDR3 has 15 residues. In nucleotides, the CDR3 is TGTGCCAGCAGATCGACAGGGTCAATGAACACTGAAGCTTTCTTT. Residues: CASRSTGSMNTEAFF.

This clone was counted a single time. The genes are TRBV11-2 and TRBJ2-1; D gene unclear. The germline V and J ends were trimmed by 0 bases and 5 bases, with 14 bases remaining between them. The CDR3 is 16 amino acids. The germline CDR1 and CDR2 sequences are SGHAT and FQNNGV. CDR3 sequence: CASSLDRLLANNEQFF. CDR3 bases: TGTGCCAGCAGCTTAGATAGATTACTGGCAAACAATGAGCAGTTCTTC.